The clone carrying this T cell receptor (beta chain) came up a few times. Antigen unknown. Unique molecular identifiers featured in how the TCRbeta library was prepared. A single record per CDR3 protein comes from TCRdb applying MiXCR to the PCR reads. Here the sample spans about 300,000 distinct CDR3 sequences, less than 9.5% being singletons. CDR3 length: 16 amino acids. In germline, CDR1 is LGHDT, CDR2 YNNKEL (reference sequence). Trimming took 3 bases from V and 3 from J, leaving 15 bases between them. These data originate in a study of T-cell reconstitution after alpha-beta-depleted transplantation in children. Study-wide findings and caveats: One year post-transplant, T-cell counts and diversity were largely derived from T cells produced anew.

Here the sequenced sample was peripheral blood, taken 360 days after TCRalphabeta/CD19-depleted stem cell transplant. The chain carries TRBV3-1 and TRBJ2-1; D is possibly TRBD2 (5 bases). This TCR came from a female patient aged 2 to 10 who had a stem cell transplant for Fanconi anemia, so the T cells may come from the graft donor. CDR3 amino acids: CASSHEGSRYYNEQFF. CDR3 DNA: TGTGCCAGCAGCCATGAGGGTTCACGGTACTACAATGAGCAGTTCTTC.